In its sample, the clone carrying this T cell receptor (beta chain) was seen a few times. Antigen: not known. V shed 2 bases and J shed 2 bases, with 13 bases lying between them. CDR1 and CDR2 (germline): SEHNR, FQNEAQ (reference sequence). This CDR3 has 16 residues. The sample is drawn from a study of response to subunit inactivated influenza vaccine. Each CDR3 protein gets one entry after TCRdb re-called the RT-PCR reads with MiXCR. The sample has roughly 700,000 distinct CDR3 sequences, roughly 14% seen once. Study findings and constraints: The study's authors posited that every seasonal influenza vaccination enlists few new T cells.

The clonotype comes from a middle-aged man who received an inactivated influenza vaccine. The input for sequencing was PBMCs from blood, taken 11 to 12 days after vaccination. The V call is TRBV7-9, the J call TRBJ2-1; D gene uncertain. The CDR3 sequence: CASSLRLGGAYNEQFF. CDR3 coding DNA: TGTGCCAGCAGCTTAAGGCTTGGTGGGGCCTACAATGAGCAGTTCTTC. The full variable domain, rest sourced from reference TRBV7-9 and TRBJ2-1, is DTGVSQNPRHKITKRGQNVTFRCDPISEHNRLYWYRQTLGQGPEFLTYFQNEAQLEKSRLLSDRFSAERPKGSFSTLEIQRTEQGDSAMYLCASSLRLGGAYNEQFFGPGTRLTVL.